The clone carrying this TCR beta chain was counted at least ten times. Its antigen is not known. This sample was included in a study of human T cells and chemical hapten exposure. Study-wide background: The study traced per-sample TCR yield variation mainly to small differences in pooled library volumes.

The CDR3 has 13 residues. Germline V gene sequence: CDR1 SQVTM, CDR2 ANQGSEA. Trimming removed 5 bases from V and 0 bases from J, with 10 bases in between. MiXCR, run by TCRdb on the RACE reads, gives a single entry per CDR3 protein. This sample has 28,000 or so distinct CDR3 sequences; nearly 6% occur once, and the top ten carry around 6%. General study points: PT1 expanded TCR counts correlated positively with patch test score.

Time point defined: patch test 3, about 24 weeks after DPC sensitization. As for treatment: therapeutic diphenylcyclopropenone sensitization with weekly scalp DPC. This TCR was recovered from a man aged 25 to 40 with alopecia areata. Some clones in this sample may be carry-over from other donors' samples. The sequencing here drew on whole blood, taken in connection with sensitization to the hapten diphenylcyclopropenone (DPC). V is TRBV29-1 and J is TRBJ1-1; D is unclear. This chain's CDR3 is CSVYVAMNTEAFF. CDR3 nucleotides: TGCAGCGTTTACGTCGCTATGAACACTGAAGCTTTCTTT.